This TCR beta chain was documented in a study of blood T cell repertoires in COVID-19. Study details: Spain, Italy and the United States supplied samples that represented acute and convalescent COVID-19. In each case, the material was cDNA or gDNA derived from T cells, B-cell-depleted T cells, or PBMCs.

Seattle cases were enrolled at active infection and followed longitudinally. In the original processing: Reference gene primer amplification in the assay estimated nucleated cell counts. Sequencing used immunoSEQ multiplex PCR; TCRdb keeps in-frame clones, though not all of them. V, J and clone size reflect that table, while D and trimming were determined from the DNA. The data contain 200,000 to 250,000 clones, about 87% of them singletons. The CDR3 extends over 16 amino acids. Per germline, CDR1 SGHAT and CDR2 FQNNGV. V shed 1 base, J shed 5 bases, and the junction held 6 bases outside the gene matches.

The chain couples TRBV11-2 to TRBJ2-2; the match to TRBD1 covers 8 bases. The sample taken for sequencing was peripheral blood. The sequence came from a man under 40 with COVID-19, enrolled during active disease. The CDR3 DNA sequence: TGTGCCAGCAGCTTAGCAGTGACAGGGGTGACCGGGGAGCTGTTTTTT. The encoded protein is CASSLAVTGVTGELFF.